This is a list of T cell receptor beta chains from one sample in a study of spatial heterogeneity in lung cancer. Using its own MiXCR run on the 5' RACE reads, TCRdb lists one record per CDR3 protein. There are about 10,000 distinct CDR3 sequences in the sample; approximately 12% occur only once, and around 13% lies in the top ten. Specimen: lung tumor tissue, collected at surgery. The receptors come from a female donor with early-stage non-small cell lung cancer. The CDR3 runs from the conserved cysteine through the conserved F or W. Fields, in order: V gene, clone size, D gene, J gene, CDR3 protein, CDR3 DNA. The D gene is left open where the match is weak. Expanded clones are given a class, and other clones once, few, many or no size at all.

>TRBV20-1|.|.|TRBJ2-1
CSANSGTAQFF
TGCAGTGCCAATAGCGGTACGGCCCAGTTCTTC
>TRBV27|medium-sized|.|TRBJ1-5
CASRPDGDQPQHF
TGTGCCAGCAGACCGGACGGGGATCAGCCCCAGCATTTT
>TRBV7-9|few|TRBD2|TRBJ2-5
CASSPARLAGEQETQYF
TGTGCCAGCAGCCCGGCACGACTAGCGGGGGAGCAAGAGACCCAGTACTTC
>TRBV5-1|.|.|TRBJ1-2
CASSDSFGGYTF
TGCGCCAGCAGCGACAGTTTTGGGGGCTACACCTTC
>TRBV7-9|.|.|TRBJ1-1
CASSLEGALTETFF
TGTGCCAGCAGCTTAGAGGGAGCCCTCACTGAAACTTTCTTT
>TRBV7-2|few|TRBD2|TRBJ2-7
CASSLATGLAGGHTYEQYF
TGTGCCAGCAGCTTAGCTACGGGACTAGCGGGGGGTCATACCTACGAGCAGTACTTC
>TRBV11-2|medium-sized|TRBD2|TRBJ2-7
CASSSRLAGVSSYEQYF
TGTGCCAGCAGCTCGCGACTAGCGGGTGTGAGCTCCTACGAGCAGTACTTC
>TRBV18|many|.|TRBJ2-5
CASSPPPGWQETQYF
TGTGCCAGCTCACCACCCCCAGGGTGGCAAGAGACCCAGTACTTC
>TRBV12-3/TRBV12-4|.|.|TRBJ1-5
CASSNSGGGSNQPQHF
TGTGCCAGCTCAAACTCGGGAGGGGGTAGCAATCAGCCCCAGCATTTT
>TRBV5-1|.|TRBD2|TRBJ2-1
CASSSPSAGTTVQSNEQFF
TGCGCCAGCAGTTCGCCCTCAGCCGGGACTACGGTTCAATCCAATGAGCAGTTCTTC
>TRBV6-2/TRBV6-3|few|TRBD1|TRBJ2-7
CASRTGGRREQYF
TGTGCCAGCAGGACAGGGGGCCGACGGGAGCAGTACTTC
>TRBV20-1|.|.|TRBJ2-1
CSATSRYEQFF
TGCAGTGCTACGAGCAGGTACGAGCAGTTCTTC
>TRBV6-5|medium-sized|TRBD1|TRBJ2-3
CASSYSTGGLYADTQYF
TGTGCCAGCAGTTATTCCACAGGGGGTCTCTACGCAGATACGCAGTATTTT
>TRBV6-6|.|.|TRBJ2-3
CASSFPDGPSTDTQYF
TGTGCCAGCAGTTTCCCGGACGGCCCTAGCACAGATACGCAGTATTTT
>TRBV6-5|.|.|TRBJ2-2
CASNWGRGGTGELFF
TGTGCCAGCAACTGGGGGCGGGGTGGCACCGGGGAGCTGTTTTTT
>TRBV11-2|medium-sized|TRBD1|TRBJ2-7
CASSLGTGGSEQYF
TGTGCCAGCAGCCTTGGGACAGGGGGCAGCGAGCAGTACTTC
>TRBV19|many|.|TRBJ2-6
CASSIEGSGANVLTF
TGTGCCAGTAGTATAGAGGGGTCTGGGGCCAACGTCCTGACTTTC
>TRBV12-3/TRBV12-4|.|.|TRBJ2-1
CASNLPIHAGNNEQFF
TGTGCCAGCAATTTACCCATCCACGCGGGGAACAATGAGCAGTTCTTC
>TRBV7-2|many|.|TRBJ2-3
CASSLAGLASTDTQYF
TGTGCCAGCAGCTTAGCCGGGCTAGCCAGCACAGATACGCAGTATTTT
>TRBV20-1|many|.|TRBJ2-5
CSARDGETQYF
TGCAGTGCTAGAGACGGGGAGACCCAGTACTTC
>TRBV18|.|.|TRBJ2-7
CASSYGNRAPWEQYF
TGTGCCAGCTCCTACGGGAACAGGGCGCCGTGGGAGCAGTACTTC
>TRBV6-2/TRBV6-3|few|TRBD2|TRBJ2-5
CASSPPNLAGIETQYF
TGTGCCAGCAGTCCCCCCAACCTAGCGGGGATAGAGACCCAGTACTTC
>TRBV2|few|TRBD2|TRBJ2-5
CASGAGGQTQYF
TGTGCCAGCGGCGCGGGGGGGCAGACCCAGTACTTC
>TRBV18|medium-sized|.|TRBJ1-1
CASSRRQVNTEAFF
TGTGCCAGCTCCCGACGACAGGTTAACACTGAAGCTTTCTTT
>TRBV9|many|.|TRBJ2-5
CASSVGPGYQETQYF
TGTGCCAGCAGCGTAGGGCCAGGATACCAAGAGACCCAGTACTTC
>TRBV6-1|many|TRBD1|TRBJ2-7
CASRERDRSQGYEQYF
TGTGCCAGCAGGGAGAGGGACAGGTCCCAGGGTTACGAGCAGTACTTC
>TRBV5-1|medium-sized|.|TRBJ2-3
CASSPSNTDTQYF
TGCGCCAGCAGCCCGTCCAACACAGATACGCAGTATTTT
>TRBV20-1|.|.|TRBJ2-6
CSAPGGAGGGANVLTF
TGCAGTGCCCCTGGCGGAGCCGGAGGTGGGGCCAACGTCCTGACTTTC
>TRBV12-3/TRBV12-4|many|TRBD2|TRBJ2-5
CASTTGLAGETQYF
TGTGCCAGCACTACGGGACTAGCGGGCGAGACCCAGTACTTC
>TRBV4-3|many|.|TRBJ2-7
CASSQEGPGTYEQYF
TGCGCCAGCAGCCAAGAGGGCCCAGGAACCTACGAGCAGTACTTC
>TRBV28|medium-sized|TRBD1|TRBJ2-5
CASSLPIGQGETQYF
TGTGCCAGCAGTTTACCCATCGGACAGGGAGAGACCCAGTACTTC
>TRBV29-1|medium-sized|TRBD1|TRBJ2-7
CSVLGTGSSYEQYF
TGCAGCGTGCTCGGGACAGGGAGCTCCTACGAGCAGTACTTC
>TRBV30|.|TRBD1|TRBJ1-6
CAWSPGQGLPYNSPLHF
TGTGCCTGGAGTCCCGGACAGGGTTTACCCTATAATTCACCCCTCCACTTT
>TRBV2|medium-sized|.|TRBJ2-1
CASSSRVPYNEQFF
TGTGCCAGCAGCTCGCGGGTCCCCTACAATGAGCAGTTCTTC
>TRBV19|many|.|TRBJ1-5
CASSMVSGVFNQPQHF
TGTGCCAGTAGTATGGTGTCAGGGGTCTTCAATCAGCCCCAGCATTTT
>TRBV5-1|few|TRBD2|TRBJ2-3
CASSLSGSGSDTQYF
TGCGCCAGCAGCTTAAGCGGGAGTGGTTCAGATACGCAGTATTTT
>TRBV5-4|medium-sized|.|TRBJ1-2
CASSPPRPPAYGGYTF
TGTGCCAGCAGCCCACCACGTCCCCCAGCTTATGGCGGCTACACCTTC
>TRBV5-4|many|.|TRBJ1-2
CASSPDRNYGYTF
TGTGCCAGCAGCCCAGACAGGAACTATGGCTACACCTTC
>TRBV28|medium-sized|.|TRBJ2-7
CASGERRDEQYF
TGTGCCAGCGGCGAAAGGCGCGACGAGCAGTACTTC
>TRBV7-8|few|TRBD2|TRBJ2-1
CASSFRPGTRSNNEQFF
TGTGCCAGCAGTTTTAGACCCGGGACTAGGTCCAACAATGAGCAGTTCTTC
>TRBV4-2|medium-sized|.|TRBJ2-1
CASSLEGSGNDEQFF
TGTGCCAGCAGTCTGGAGGGATCGGGGAACGATGAGCAGTTCTTC
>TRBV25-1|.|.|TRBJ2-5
CASSEAQGTQETQYF
TGTGCCAGCAGTGAAGCCCAGGGCACCCAAGAGACCCAGTACTTC
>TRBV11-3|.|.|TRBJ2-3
CASSSDGDTQYF
TGTGCCAGCAGCTCGGACGGGGATACGCAGTATTTT
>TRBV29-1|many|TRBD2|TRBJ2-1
CSVDPGLAVTYNEQFF
TGCAGCGTTGATCCCGGACTAGCGGTTACTTACAATGAGCAGTTCTTC
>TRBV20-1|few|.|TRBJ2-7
CSASRDYEQYF
TGCAGTGCTAGCCGAGACTACGAGCAGTACTTC
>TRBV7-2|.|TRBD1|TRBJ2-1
CASSPPRQGVSYNEQFF
TGTGCCAGCAGCCCCCCCCGACAGGGAGTTAGTTACAATGAGCAGTTCTTC
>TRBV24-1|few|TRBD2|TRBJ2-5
CATSDSTGLAAQETQYF
TGTGCCACCAGTGATTCGACGGGACTAGCGGCTCAAGAGACCCAGTACTTC
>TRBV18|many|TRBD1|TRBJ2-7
CASSPEAGGGEQYF
TGTGCCAGCTCACCAGAGGCAGGGGGCGGCGAGCAGTACTTC
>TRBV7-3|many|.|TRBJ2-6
CASSLYSGELSGANVLTF
TGTGCCAGCAGCTTATACTCAGGGGAGTTGTCTGGGGCCAACGTCCTGACTTTC
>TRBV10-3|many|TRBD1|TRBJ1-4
CAIRSGTGRFEKLFF
TGTGCCATCAGGTCCGGGACAGGGCGATTTGAAAAACTGTTTTTT
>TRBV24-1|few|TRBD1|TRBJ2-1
CATSDRTGGRYNEQFF
TGTGCCACCAGTGATCGTACAGGGGGCCGCTACAATGAGCAGTTCTTC
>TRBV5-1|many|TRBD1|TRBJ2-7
CASSPGTEGYEQYF
TGCGCCAGCAGCCCGGGGACAGAGGGATACGAGCAGTACTTC
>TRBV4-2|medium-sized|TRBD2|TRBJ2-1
CASSQDISGGADEQFF
TGTGCCAGCAGCCAAGATATTAGCGGGGGGGCGGATGAGCAGTTCTTC
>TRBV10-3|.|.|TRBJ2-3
CAIMGGQFTDTQYF
TGTGCCATCATGGGGGGACAGTTCACAGATACGCAGTATTTT
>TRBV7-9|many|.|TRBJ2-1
CASSRDIPQFF
TGTGCCAGCAGCCGGGACATCCCACAGTTCTTC
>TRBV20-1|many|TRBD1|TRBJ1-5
CSARSRTGGEPQHF
TGCAGTGCTAGATCAAGGACAGGCGGTGAGCCCCAGCATTTT
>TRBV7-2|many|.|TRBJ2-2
CASSLSRNTGELFF
TGTGCCAGCAGCTTATCTCGAAACACCGGGGAGCTGTTTTTT
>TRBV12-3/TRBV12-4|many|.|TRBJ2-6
CASSYGGSGANVLTF
TGTGCCAGCAGTTACGGGGGCTCTGGGGCCAACGTCCTGACTTTC
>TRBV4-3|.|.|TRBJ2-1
CASSQDLNNEQFF
TGCGCCAGCAGCCAAGATTTGAACAATGAGCAGTTCTTC
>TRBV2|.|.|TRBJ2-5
CASYLDLGQETQYF
TGTGCCAGCTACCTCGACCTCGGTCAAGAGACCCAGTACTTC